These T cell receptor beta chains were read from a single sample in a study of T cell repertoires in cytomegalovirus infection. For these receptors, no antigen is known. Using its own MiXCR run on the reads, TCRdb lists one record per CDR3 protein. The table lists about 340,000 distinct CDR3 sequences, roughly 29% of them singletons. The sample here was cultured PBMCs, taken from culture after CMV antigen stimulation. All receptors derive from a human donor in good health (CMV status not recorded). Some clones in this sample may be carry-over from other donors' samples. The CDR3 runs from the conserved cysteine through the conserved F or W. The D gene is left open where the match is weak. Where a row states a size, it is once, few, many or the class of an expanded clone; other rows omit it.

j_gene	v_gene	abundance	d_gene	len	CDR3nt	CDR3aa
TRBJ1-2	TRBV7-9	NA	NA	12	TGTGCCAGCAGCTTGGACGTAGCTGGCTACACCTTC	CASSLDVAGYTF
TRBJ2-7	TRBV7-3	NA	NA	13	TGTGCCAGCAGCTTAGGTATCCGGGACGAGCAGTACTTC	CASSLGIRDEQYF
TRBJ1-2	TRBV5-8	NA	TRBD1	16	TGTGCCAGCAGCCCCGGGACAGGGGTAGGATACTATGGCTACACCTTC	CASSPGTGVGYYGYTF
TRBJ1-2	TRBV11-2	NA	TRBD1	14	TGTGCCAGCAGCCGACGGACAGGGTTGGAGGGCTACACCTTC	CASSRRTGLEGYTF
TRBJ2-5	TRBV5-6	NA	NA	16	TGTGCCAGCAGCGCCACAGGGGGGGGATACGGAGAGACCCAGTACTTC	CASSATGGGYGETQYF
TRBJ1-3	TRBV4-1	few	NA	16	TGCGCCAGCAGCCAAGTCTCAGAAGGCTCTGGAAACACCATATATTTT	CASSQVSEGSGNTIYF
TRBJ2-3	TRBV6-1	NA	TRBD1	15	TGTGCCAGCACCGGTTTAGGACAGGGCACAGATACGCAGTATTTT	CASTGLGQGTDTQYF
TRBJ2-7	TRBV12-3/TRBV12-4	NA	TRBD2	15	TGTGCCAGCAGTCGAGGACTAGCGGGAGTTAGTCGGCAGTACTTC	CASSRGLAGVSRQYF
TRBJ1-1	TRBV7-3	NA	NA	13	TGTGCCAGCAGCTTTCTCGGGAGCACTGAAGCTTTCTTT	CASSFLGSTEAFF
TRBJ2-7	TRBV28	NA	NA	12	TGTGCCAGCAGTTCTACGTCGTACGAGCAGTACTTC	CASSSTSYEQYF
TRBJ1-1	TRBV7-3	NA	TRBD1	15	TGTGCCAGCAGCTTAAACGGCAGGGGGGGAACTGAAGCTTTCTTT	CASSLNGRGGTEAFF
TRBJ2-1	TRBV10-3	NA	TRBD1	16	TGTGCCATCAGTGACCAGGATAAGACAGGGGACAATGAGCAGTTCTTC	CAISDQDKTGDNEQFF
TRBJ2-3	TRBV5-4	few	TRBD2	16	TGTGCCAGCAGCCGACATAGCGGGGGGATCACAGATACGCAGTATTTT	CASSRHSGGITDTQYF
TRBJ2-3	TRBV7-2	many	TRBD2	19	TGTGCCAGCAGCGCGGGACTAGCGGGAGTTAGGATACAAACAGATACGCAGTATTTT	CASSAGLAGVRIQTDTQYF